This entry lists 10 T cell receptor beta chains sequenced from one sample in a study of blood T cell repertoires in COVID-19. Profiling relied on immunoSEQ multiplex PCR, and the TCRdb table lists in-frame clones only, not all of them. This sample has nearly 200,000 clones, with roughly 84% found just once. Specimen: PBMCs or T cells enriched from blood (not recorded which). All receptors come from a man aged 40-50 years who had recovered from COVID-19.

The chain links TRBV7-9 to TRBJ2-3; 11 bases align to TRBD2. There are 16 residues in the CDR3. Germline CDR1 SEHNR, CDR2 FQNEAQ (reference sequence). V gave up 6 bases and J gave up 2 bases; unmatched junction bases: 7. The CDR3 sequence is CASRTSSGGLTDTQYF. The CDR3, as DNA: TGTGCCAGCAGAACCTCTAGCGGGGGGCTCACAGATACGCAGTATTTT. Variable domain in full (rest from reference TRBV7-9 and TRBJ2-3): DTGVSQNPRHKITKRGQNVTFRCDPISEHNRLYWYRQTLGQGPEFLTYFQNEAQLEKSRLLSDRFSAERPKGSFSTLEIQRTEQGDSAMYLCASRTSSGGLTDTQYFGPGTRLTVL.

This clone has just a few counts. This chain connects TRBV19 to TRBJ1-3; 8 bases line up with TRBD1. V dropped 6 bases and J dropped 0; count of bases not matched to a gene: 10. CDR1 and CDR2 from the germline V gene are LNHDA and SQIVND (reference sequence). CDR3 length equals 17 residues. As DNA, the CDR3 is TGTGCCAGTAGCAACCGACAGGGGATCTACTCTGGAAACACCATATATTTT. This encodes CASSNRQGIYSGNTIYF.

The chain joins TRBV5-6 to TRBJ2-2, with D unresolved. Trimming took 5 bases from V and 4 from J, leaving 18 bases between them. The germline gives CDR1 SGHDT, CDR2 YYEEEE. The CDR3 contains 16 residues. CDR3 residues: CASSFPDTRRTGELFF. The DNA for the CDR3 is TGTGCCAGCAGTTTTCCAGACACCCGGCGCACCGGGGAGCTGTTTTTT.

This chain links TRBV18 with TRBJ1-2, with a tentative D call TRBD1 (6 bases). The CDR3 totals 15 residues. Germline values: CDR1 KGHSH, CDR2 LQKENI. Trimming removed 3 bases at V and 5 bases at J, with 16 bases between. As DNA, the CDR3 is TGTGCCAGCTCACCTGGGACACGGCAAGAATATGGCTACACCTTC. It specifies CASSPGTRQEYGYTF.

The chain recombines TRBV7-9 with TRBJ1-2; maybe TRBD1 (5 bases). Germline V gene lookup returns CDR1 SEHNR and CDR2 FQNEAQ (reference sequence). The CDR3 runs to 17 residues. Trimming took 1 base from V and 3 from J, leaving 18 bases between them. In nucleotides, the CDR3 is TGTGCCAGCAGCTTAGGCCGGCGCTCGGGGGATGACTATGGCTACACCTTC. Its translation is CASSLGRRSGDDYGYTF.

V and J are TRBV18 and TRBJ1-2, with a tentative D call TRBD1 (5 bases). CDR3 length: 16 amino acids. Germline values: CDR1 KGHSH, CDR2 LQKENI. V lost 3 bases and J lost 1, with 15 bases in between. The CDR3 region is CASSPLNPTVNYGYTF. Written as DNA, the CDR3 is TGTGCCAGCTCACCCCTAAACCCGACAGTTAACTATGGCTACACCTTC.

Only one count was recorded for this clone. V usage is TRBV27 and J usage is TRBJ1-5; possibly TRBD1 for D (5 bases). The CDR3 is 14 residues long. V shed 4 bases and J shed 11 bases, with 18 bases lying between them. The germline gives CDR1 MNHEY, CDR2 SMNVEV (reference sequence). CDR3 sequence reads: CASSSGTGYNSQHF. CDR3 nucleotides: TGTGCCAGCAGTTCCGGGACTGGGTATAATTCCCAGCATTTT.

This chain uses TRBV9 with TRBJ1-5, with TRBD1 matching 11 bases. CDR1 is SGDLS, CDR2 YYNGEE, per germline. The J segment lost 6 bases and the V segment lost 2 bases, leaving 4 bases of the junction unmatched. The CDR3 totals 15 residues. CDR3 sequence (DNA): TGTGCCAGCAGCGTTGGACAGGGGGCGGGTCAGCCCCAGCATTTT. It encodes CASSVGQGAGQPQHF.

The V call is TRBV7-9, the J call TRBJ1-1; no clear D gene. Germline CDR1 and CDR2: SEHNR and FQNEAQ (reference sequence). The CDR3 is 13 amino acids. Trimming took off 5 bases at V and 4 bases at J, with 11 bases between the two ends. DNA of the CDR3: TGTGCCAGCAGCGCAGAGCTAGGCACTGAAGCTTTCTTT. Protein product: CASSAELGTEAFF.

The sample holds a few counts of this clone. V and J are TRBV6-5 and TRBJ2-2; a possible D gene is TRBD1 (5 bases). This CDR3 has 15 residues. V shed 8 bases and J shed 0 bases, with 13 bases lying between them. Per the germline V gene, CDR1 is MNHEY and CDR2 is SVGAGI. CDR3 amino acids: CASSEQASNTGELFF. As DNA, the CDR3 is TGTGCCAGCTCAGAACAGGCTTCGAACACCGGGGAGCTGTTTTTT.